This T cell receptor (beta chain) was recorded in a study of CD8+ T cells in alopecia areata. Study-wide results and caveats: In patients, TCRs were shared less clearly than in mice, and HLA may possibly be involved. Clonality in lesional scalp, especially alopecia totalis/universalis, exceeded that of normal scalp. Scalp samples also contribute reads from the resident alphabeta T cells found in normal skin.

As the sequencing template, cDNA was produced by extracting RNA and reverse transcribing it. The data were produced by immunoSEQ multiplex PCR, yet TCRdb's version contains in-frame clones alone and is incomplete. The sample contains 200,000 to 250,000 clones, 57% of which appear only once. This clone was counted between two and nine times. What it binds is not known. In alopecia areata patients, both lesional scalp punch biopsies and peripheral blood were collected. The CDR3 extends over 13 amino acids. Germline CDR1 and CDR2: MNHNS and SASEGT. The ends lost 6 bases at V and 2 bases at J; junction bases unmatched: 2.

The origin of this receptor is a human donor with alopecia areata. The sample here was CD4+ T cells sorted from blood, taken at week 0. This chain joins TRBV6-1 and TRBJ2-5, with 8 bases matching TRBD1. In DNA, the CDR3 is TGTGCCAGCAGATGGACAGGGCAAGAGACCCAGTACTTC. It encodes CASRWTGQETQYF.